The next 14 T cell receptor beta chains were all read from a single sample in a study of blood T cell repertoires in COVID-19 (dated by TCRdb to about 2020). The library was obtained by the immunoSEQ multiplex PCR assay. TCRdb limited this immuneACCESS table to in-frame rearrangements with V and J called. A share of clones is missing; checked studies link under half to unresolved V genes, and the rest is unexplained. This sample has 45,000 to 55,000 clones in its table, and roughly two thirds of those were observed once. The ten biggest clones cover 8.8% of the sample. Sequencing input: peripheral blood. These receptors all come from a woman between 65 and 79 years old with acute or convalescent COVID-19.

This chain connects TRBV5-6 to TRBJ2-1, with D perhaps TRBD1 (5 bases). This CDR3 has 15 amino acids. V was cut by 1 base and J by 7 bases, with 15 bases left in between. Germline CDR1 reads SGHDT; CDR2 reads YYEEEE. CDR3 residues: CASSLIEGVENEQFF. The CDR3 DNA reads TGTGCCAGCAGCTTGATCGAAGGGGTAGAGAATGAGCAGTTCTTC.

The chain combines TRBV5-6 with TRBJ1-2, with TRBD1 matching 7 bases. Germline V gene lookup returns CDR1 SGHDT and CDR2 YYEEEE. This CDR3 region has 14 residues. Losses at the gene ends were 4 bases for V and 3 bases for J; bases not matched to a gene: 6. The chain's CDR3 is CASSQNRGYYGYTF. As DNA, the CDR3 is TGTGCCAGCAGCCAAAACAGGGGATACTATGGCTACACCTTC.

J is TRBJ2-3 and V is TRBV7-2; D might be TRBD2 (6 bases). Germline V lookup: CDR1 SGHTA, CDR2 FQGNSA. The ends were cut back, 10 bases at V and 0 bases at J, with 17 bases in the middle. This CDR3 spans 15 amino acids. The DNA of the CDR3 is TGTGCCACCTTCCATAGCGGCACTAGCACAGATACGCAGTATTTT. It is translated as CATFHSGTSTDTQYF.

The gene calls are TRBV3-1 (or the pseudogene TRBV3-2) and TRBJ2-5, with TRBD1 matching 8 bases. Germline-derived CDR1 and CDR2 are LGHDT and YNNKEL (reference sequence). J lost 6 bases, V lost 4 bases, and 7 bases had no gene match. This CDR3 has 14 amino acids. The DNA of the CDR3 is TGTGCCAGCAGCCCCCTACAGGGGGTGCAGACCCAGTACTTC. Its translation: CASSPLQGVQTQYF.

The chain is built from TRBV6-6 and TRBJ2-2; weak D call: TRBD1 (5 bases). Germline CDR1 reads MNHNY; CDR2 reads SVGAGI (reference sequence). Trimming removed 6 bases at V and 0 bases at J, with 14 bases between. The CDR3 length is 16 residues. The CDR3 protein is CASRPGQFANTGELFF. CDR3 DNA sequence: TGTGCCAGCAGGCCCGGACAATTCGCGAACACCGGGGAGCTGTTTTTT.

The chain links TRBV10-2 to TRBJ2-1; 9 bases are a match to TRBD2. Germline trimming cut 8 bases from V and 1 base from J; bases unmatched to any gene: 0. The CDR3 totals 13 residues. Germline V gene lookup returns CDR1 WSHSY and CDR2 SAAADI. In nucleotides, the CDR3 is TGCGCCAGCCTAGCGGGGTCCTACAATGAGCAGTTCTTC. Protein sequence: CASLAGSYNEQFF.

The chain couples TRBV18 to TRBJ2-7, with a tentative D call TRBD1 (6 bases). Germline V gene lookup returns CDR1 KGHSH and CDR2 LQKENI. This CDR3 region has 12 residues. With 5 bases removed from V and 5 bases from J, the gap between germline ends came to 10 bases. For the CDR3, the DNA is TGTGCCAGCTCAAACACAGGGAACGAGCAGTACTTC. It is translated as CASSNTGNEQYF.

CDR3 in DNA: TGTGCCAGTAGGGCCCAAAGACAGAGCTATAGCAATCAGCCCCAGCATTTT. It codes for CASRAQRQSYSNQPQHF. The V call is TRBV19, the J call TRBJ1-5, with D perhaps matching TRBD1 (5 bases). This CDR3 comprises 17 residues. Trimming left V 6 bases short and J 0 bases short, with 18 bases between. The germline V gene encodes CDR1 LNHDA and CDR2 SQIVND (reference sequence).

The rearrangement uses TRBV9 and TRBJ2-1, with 10 bases matching TRBD1. V shed 3 bases, J shed 4 bases, and the junction held 4 bases outside the gene matches. Germline loops: CDR1 SGDLS, CDR2 YYNGEE. The CDR3 runs 15 residues. The CDR3 DNA is TGTGCCAGCAGCGGACAGGGGGCGCGGTACAATGAGCAGTTCTTC. This sequence encodes CASSGQGARYNEQFF.

The J gene is TRBJ1-5, the V gene TRBV15; D unclear. There are 12 residues in the CDR3. The V gene lost 2 bases and the J gene lost 4 bases, with 3 bases spanning the gap. Germline V gene data show CDR1 as LNHNV and CDR2 as YYDKDF (reference sequence). The CDR3 DNA reads as TGTGCCACCAGCAGACAGAATCAGCCCCAGCATTTT. Translating it yields CATSRQNQPQHF.

The rearrangement uses TRBV2 and TRBJ1-5, with D perhaps TRBD1 (5 bases). The CDR3 loop spans 14 amino acids. Germline lookup yields CDR1 SNHLY and CDR2 FYNNEI. Trimming removed 11 bases at V and 7 bases at J, with 21 bases between. CDR3 sequence: CACNFGQGSQPQHF. In DNA, the CDR3 is TGTGCCTGTAACTTTGGGCAGGGTAGCCAGCCCCAGCATTTT.

The chain recombines TRBV4-2 with TRBJ1-3, with 7 bases identical to TRBD1. CDR1 and CDR2 (germline): LGHNA, YNFKEQ. Germline trimming cut 4 bases from V and 4 bases from J; bases unmatched to any gene: 7. The CDR3 has 15 residues. Written as DNA, the CDR3 is TGTGCCAGCAGCCGTAACAGGGGTTCGGGAAACACCATATATTTT. The encoded protein is CASSRNRGSGNTIYF.

This clone has just one count. The V gene is TRBV19, the J gene TRBJ1-4; TRBD1 agrees at 9 bases. Germline-derived CDR1 and CDR2 are LNHDA and SQIVND (reference sequence). CDR3 size: 14 residues. With V trimmed by 8 bases and J by 3 bases, 4 bases remained unmatched. CDR3 sequence reads: CASRWTGANEKLFF. The CDR3 nucleotides read TGTGCCAGTCGGTGGACAGGGGCTAATGAAAAACTGTTTTTT.

This clone has just one count. The CDR3 region is CASSRQSTGELFF. CDR3 DNA: TGTGCCAGCAGCCGCCAGTCCACCGGGGAGCTGTTTTTT. The chain carries TRBV14 and TRBJ2-2; no definite D call. From germline, CDR1 is SGHDN and CDR2 FVKESK. V was cut by 4 bases and J by 4 bases, with 7 bases left in between. The CDR3 covers 13 residues.